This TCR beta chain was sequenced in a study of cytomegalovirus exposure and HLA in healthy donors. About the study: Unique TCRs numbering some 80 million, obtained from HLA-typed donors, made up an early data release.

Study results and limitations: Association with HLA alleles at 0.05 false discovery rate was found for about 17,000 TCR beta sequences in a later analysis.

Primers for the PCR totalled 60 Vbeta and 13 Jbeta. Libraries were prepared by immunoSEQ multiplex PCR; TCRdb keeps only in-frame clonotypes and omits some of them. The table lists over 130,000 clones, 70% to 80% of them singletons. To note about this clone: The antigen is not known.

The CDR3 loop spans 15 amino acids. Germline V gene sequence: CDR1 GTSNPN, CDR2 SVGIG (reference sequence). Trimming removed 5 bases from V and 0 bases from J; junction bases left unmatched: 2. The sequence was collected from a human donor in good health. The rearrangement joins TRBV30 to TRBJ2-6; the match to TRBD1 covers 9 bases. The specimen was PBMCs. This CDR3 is CAWDRGFSGANVLTF. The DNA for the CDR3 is TGTGCCTGGGACAGGGGGTTCTCTGGGGCCAACGTCCTGACTTTC.